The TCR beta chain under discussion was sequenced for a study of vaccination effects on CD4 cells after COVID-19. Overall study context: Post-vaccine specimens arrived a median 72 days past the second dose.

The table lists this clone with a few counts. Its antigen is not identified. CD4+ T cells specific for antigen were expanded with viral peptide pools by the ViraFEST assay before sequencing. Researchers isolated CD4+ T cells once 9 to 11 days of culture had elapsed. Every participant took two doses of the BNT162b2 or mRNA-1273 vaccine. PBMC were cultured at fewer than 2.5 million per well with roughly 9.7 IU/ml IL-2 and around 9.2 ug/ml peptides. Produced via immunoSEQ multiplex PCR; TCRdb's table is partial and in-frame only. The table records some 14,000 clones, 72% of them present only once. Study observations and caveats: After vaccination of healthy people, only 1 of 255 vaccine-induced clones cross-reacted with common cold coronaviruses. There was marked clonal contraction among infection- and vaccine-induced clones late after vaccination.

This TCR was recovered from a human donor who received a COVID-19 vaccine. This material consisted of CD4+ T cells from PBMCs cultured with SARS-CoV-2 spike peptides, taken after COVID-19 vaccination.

The CDR3: CASSLEASSGYTF. CDR3 coding DNA: TGTGCCAGCAGCTTAGAGGCATCTTCGGGCTACACCTTC. The rearrangement links TRBV11-2 to TRBJ1-2; no reliable D call. Between the trimmed V and J ends, which lost 0 bases and 8 bases, there was a span of 10 bases. CDR3 size: 13 residues. The V gene's germline CDR1 is SGHAT and CDR2 FQNNGV.